The 14 T cell receptor beta chains given below trace back to one sample, sequenced in a study of cytomegalovirus exposure and HLA in healthy donors. 60 Vbeta and 13 Jbeta primers were used in PCR. Sequenced by immunoSEQ multiplex PCR; TCRdb stores in-frame clones only, minus some. The table has 120,000 or so clones, 70% to 80% seen once. The sequencing sample was made of PBMCs. The receptors come from a man under 40 in good health and CMV-seronegative.

The chain carries TRBV19 and TRBJ1-1; a possible D gene is TRBD1 (6 bases). Germline CDR1 reads LNHDA; CDR2 reads SQIVND (reference sequence). The V end was cut by 0 bases, the J end by 5 bases, with 13 bases between. This CDR3 is 15 amino acids long. This CDR3 is CASSIDGRGGTEAFF. The CDR3 DNA reads TGTGCCAGTAGTATAGATGGCAGGGGCGGGACTGAAGCTTTCTTT.

The rearrangement links TRBV29-1 to TRBJ2-1; unclear D gene. This CDR3 contains 12 residues. V was pared by 3 bases and J by 4 bases, with 7 bases between. In germline, CDR1 is SQVTM, CDR2 ANQGSEA. In DNA form, the CDR3 reads TGCAGCGTTGATACAGAGTACAATGAGCAGTTCTTC. Translating gives CSVDTEYNEQFF.

The chain recombines TRBV15 with TRBJ1-1; a weak D match, TRBD1 (5 bases). This CDR3 is built from 15 residues. The V end lost 0 bases, the J end lost 6 bases, and 14 bases lay between the germline ends. CDR1 LNHNV and CDR2 YYDKDF come from the germline V gene (reference sequence). The CDR3 DNA reads as TGTGCCACCAGCAGAGACAACAGGATGGAACCTGAAGCTTTCTTT. As protein: CATSRDNRMEPEAFF.

The chain couples TRBV6-5 to TRBJ2-5; the D gene is possibly TRBD2 (6 bases). The germline gives CDR1 MNHEY, CDR2 SVGAGI. The CDR3 is made up of 14 amino acids. Trimming shortened V by 4 bases and J by 6 bases, and 15 bases separated the two germline ends. CDR3 sequence reads: CASSSLGGPQTQYF. Written as DNA, the CDR3 is TGTGCCAGCAGTTCCCTCGGGGGTCCCCAGACCCAGTACTTC.

This clone came up a few times. The chain couples TRBV4-3 to TRBJ1-5; 10 nucleotides align to TRBD1. Germline trimming cut 1 base from V and 1 base from J; bases unmatched to any gene: 1. In germline, CDR1 is LGHNA, CDR2 YSLEER. The CDR3 sequence is 16 residues long. The CDR3 nucleotides are TGCGCCAGCAGCCAAGGGACAGGGGGGAGCAATCAGCCCCAGCATTTT. Encoded protein: CASSQGTGGSNQPQHF.

This clone was seen a handful of times. This sequence joins TRBV7-9 and TRBJ1-5; 10 positions agree with TRBD1. J lost 7 bases, V lost 1 base, and 7 bases had no gene match. This CDR3 spans 16 amino acids. Germline V gene sequence: CDR1 SEHNR, CDR2 FQNEAQ (reference sequence). The CDR3 DNA reads TGTGCCAGCAGCTTAGGACAGGGGGCGTTCGTACAGCCCCAGCATTTT. It encodes CASSLGQGAFVQPQHF.

This chain joins TRBV6-1 and TRBJ2-2; 8 bases agree with TRBD1. This CDR3 contains 15 residues. Germline CDR1 reads MNHNS; CDR2 reads SASEGT. V lost 2 bases, J lost 4 bases, and 3 bases stayed unmatched. The CDR3 is CASSERTGGTGELFF. CDR3 DNA: TGTGCCAGCAGTGAACGTACAGGGGGCACCGGGGAGCTGTTTTTT.

The chain employs TRBV2 and TRBJ1-5, with D unresolved. This CDR3 spans 14 amino acids. Germline CDR1 reads SNHLY; CDR2 reads FYNNEI. V lost 5 bases to trimming and J lost 2 bases, with 10 bases between them. CDR3 sequence: CASSSDGGNQPQHF. The DNA for the CDR3 is TGTGCCAGCAGTTCTGACGGGGGCAATCAGCCCCAGCATTTT.

The rearrangement links TRBV14 to TRBJ2-2; 8 nucleotides match TRBD2. J was trimmed by 7 bases and V by 0 bases; bases with no gene match: 10. From germline, CDR1 is SGHDN and CDR2 FVKESK. The CDR3 runs to 17 residues. The CDR3 protein is CASSQERFGTRIGELFF. The CDR3 coding sequence is TGTGCCAGCAGCCAAGAAAGGTTTGGGACTAGAATCGGGGAGCTGTTTTTT.

The V and J genes are TRBV28 and TRBJ2-7; 11 bases agree with TRBD2. CDR1 and CDR2 (germline): MDHEN, SYDVKM. The CDR3 loop spans 16 amino acids. V gave up 2 bases and J gave up 4 bases; unmatched junction bases: 7. CDR3 coding DNA: TGTGCCAGCAGTTTAGGGGGACTAGCGGAACTGTACGAGCAGTACTTC. Protein: CASSLGGLAELYEQYF.

V usage is TRBV6-6 and J usage is TRBJ1-1, with D hard to call. This CDR3 is built from 12 residues. Germline CDR1 reads MNHNY; CDR2 reads SVGAGI (reference sequence). Trimming took 4 bases from V and 5 from J, leaving 8 bases between them. For the CDR3, the DNA is TGTGCCAGCAGTTTCCAACAGACTGAAGCTTTCTTT. It translates to CASSFQQTEAFF.

The chain couples TRBV15 to TRBJ1-5, with D perhaps TRBD1 (5 bases). Germline V lookup: CDR1 LNHNV, CDR2 YYDKDF (reference sequence). There are 15 residues in the CDR3. V was shortened by 7 bases and J by 4 bases, with 17 bases between the two germline ends. CDR3 coding DNA: TGTGCCACCACCCCGGCCGGGGGAGGTAATCAGCCCCAGCATTTT. This sequence encodes CATTPAGGGNQPQHF.

V usage is TRBV2 and J usage is TRBJ2-2, with D possibly being TRBD1 (5 bases). This CDR3 is built from 15 residues. V gave up 6 bases and J gave up 0 bases, with 11 bases separating them. CDR1 and CDR2 from the germline V gene are SNHLY and FYNNEI. The CDR3 here is CASRVQATNTGELFF. CDR3 sequence (DNA): TGTGCCAGCAGGGTACAGGCTACGAACACCGGGGAGCTGTTTTTT. The whole variable domain, filled in from reference TRBV2 and TRBJ2-2, reads EPEVTQTPSHQVTQMGQEVILRCVPISNHLYFYWYRQILGQKVEFLVSFYNNEISEKSEIFDDQFSVERPDGSNFTLKIRSTKLEDSAMYFCASRVQATNTGELFFGEGSRLTVL.

The chain has TRBV7-9 and TRBJ1-4; 8 positions match TRBD1. Per the germline V gene, CDR1 is SEHNR and CDR2 is FQNEAQ (reference sequence). This CDR3 is 16 amino acids long. Trimming at V came to 5 bases and at J to 1 base, leaving 6 bases not matched to a gene. This chain's CDR3 is CASSLLQGGTNEKLFF. CDR3 DNA sequence: TGTGCCAGCAGCCTACTACAGGGGGGAACTAATGAAAAACTGTTTTTT.